The table lists the clone carrying this T cell receptor (beta chain) with many counts. The data are from a study of T cells in Graves' hyperthyroidism and ophthalmopathy. Regions amplified from RNA transcripts were the TCR beta CDR3 regions. In the first-round RT-PCR of the TCR CDR3, the HTBI primer set was used. TCRdb passed the multiplex PCR reads through MiXCR, listing each CDR3 protein once. The sample records some 600,000 distinct CDR3 sequences, about 15% being singletons. Patients aged 18 to 65 had newly diagnosed hyperthyroidism that had lasted under 2 months. This receptor was identified in a young woman with Graves' hyperthyroidism that later progressed to Graves' ophthalmopathy. What was sequenced was blood.

In DNA, the CDR3 is TGTGCCAGCAGGACCCTCGGGACAAACGAGCAGTACTTC. This translates into CASRTLGTNEQYF. V is TRBV12-3 or TRBV12-4 and J is TRBJ2-7; D possibly corresponds to TRBD1 (6 bases). CDR3 length: 13 amino acids. Trimming took 6 bases from V and 5 from J, leaving 14 bases between them.